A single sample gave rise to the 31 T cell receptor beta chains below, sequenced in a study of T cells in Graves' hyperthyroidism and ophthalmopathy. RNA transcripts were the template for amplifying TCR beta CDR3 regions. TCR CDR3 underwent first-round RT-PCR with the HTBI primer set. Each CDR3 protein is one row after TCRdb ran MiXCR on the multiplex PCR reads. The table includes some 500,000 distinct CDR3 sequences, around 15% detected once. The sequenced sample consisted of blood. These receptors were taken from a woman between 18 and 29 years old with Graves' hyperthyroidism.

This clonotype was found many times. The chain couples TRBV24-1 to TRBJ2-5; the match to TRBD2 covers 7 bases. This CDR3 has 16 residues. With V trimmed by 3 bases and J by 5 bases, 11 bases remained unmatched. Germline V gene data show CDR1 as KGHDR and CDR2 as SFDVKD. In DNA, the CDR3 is TGTGCCACCAGTGATCCCCGTGGCGGGAGCGGGGAGACCCAGTACTTC. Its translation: CATSDPRGGSGETQYF.

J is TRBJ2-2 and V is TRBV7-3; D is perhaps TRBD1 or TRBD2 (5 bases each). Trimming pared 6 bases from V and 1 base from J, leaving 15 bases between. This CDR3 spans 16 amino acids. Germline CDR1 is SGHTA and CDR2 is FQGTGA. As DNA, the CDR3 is TGTGCCAGCAGTGTCCATGGGACCGGGAACACCGGGGAGCTGTTTTTT. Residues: CASSVHGTGNTGELFF.

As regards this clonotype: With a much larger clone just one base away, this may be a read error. In nucleotides, the CDR3 is TGCAGCGCCCGGCGGGGGGAGGGTGGCTACACCTTC. It specifies CSARRGEGGYTF. The chain joins TRBV29-1 to TRBJ1-2, with a weak D call TRBD1 (5 bases). The CDR3 totals 12 residues. The germline CDR1 and CDR2 sequences are SQVTM and ANQGSEA. Trimming took off 7 bases at V and 7 bases at J, with 16 bases between the two ends. Using reference TRBV29-1 and TRBJ1-2 for the parts outside the CDR3, the full variable domain is SAVISQKPSRDICQRGTSLTIQCQVDSQVTMMFWYRQQPGQSLTLIATANQGSEATYESGFVIDKFPISRPNLTFSTLTVSNMSPEDSSIYLCSARRGEGGYTFGSGTRLTVV.

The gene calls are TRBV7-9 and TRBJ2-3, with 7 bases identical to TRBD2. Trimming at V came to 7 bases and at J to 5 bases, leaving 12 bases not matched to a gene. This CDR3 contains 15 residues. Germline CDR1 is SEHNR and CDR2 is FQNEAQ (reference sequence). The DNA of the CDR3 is TGTGCCAGCAACCATGCCGGGAGGAAAGGAGATACGCAGTATTTT. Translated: CASNHAGRKGDTQYF.

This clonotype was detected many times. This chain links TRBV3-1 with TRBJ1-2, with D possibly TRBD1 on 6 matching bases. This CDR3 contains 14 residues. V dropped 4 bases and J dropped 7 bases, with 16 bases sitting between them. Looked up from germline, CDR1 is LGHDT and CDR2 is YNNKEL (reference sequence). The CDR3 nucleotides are TGTGCCAGCAGCCCCTCCCGGGGGGCTGGTGGCTACACCTTC. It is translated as CASSPSRGAGGYTF.

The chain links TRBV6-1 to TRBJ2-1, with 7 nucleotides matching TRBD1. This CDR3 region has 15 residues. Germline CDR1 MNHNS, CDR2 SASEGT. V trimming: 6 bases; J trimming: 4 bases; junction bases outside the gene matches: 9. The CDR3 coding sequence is TGTGCCAGCAGCCGAACCTCGGACAGGTACAATGAGCAGTTCTTC. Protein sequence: CASSRTSDRYNEQFF.

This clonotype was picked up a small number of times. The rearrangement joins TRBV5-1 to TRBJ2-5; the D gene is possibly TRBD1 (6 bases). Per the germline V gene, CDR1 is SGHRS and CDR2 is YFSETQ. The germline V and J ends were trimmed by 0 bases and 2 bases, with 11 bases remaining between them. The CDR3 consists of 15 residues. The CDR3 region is CASSLEGQIQETQYF. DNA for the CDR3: TGCGCCAGCAGCTTGGAGGGACAAATACAAGAGACCCAGTACTTC.

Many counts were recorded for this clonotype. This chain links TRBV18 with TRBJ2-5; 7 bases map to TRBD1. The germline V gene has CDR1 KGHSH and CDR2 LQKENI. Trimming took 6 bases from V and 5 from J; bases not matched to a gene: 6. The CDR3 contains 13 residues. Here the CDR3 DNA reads TGTGCCAGCTCGACAGGGTCAGGGGAGACCCAGTACTTC. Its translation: CASSTGSGETQYF.

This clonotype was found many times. CDR3 DNA: TGTGCCAGCAGTTTGGGGGGGAACCTATACAATGAGCAGTTCTTC. Amino acids: CASSLGGNLYNEQFF. This chain connects TRBV12-3 or TRBV12-4 to TRBJ2-1; 7 bases line up with TRBD2. V dropped 3 bases and J dropped 4; count of bases not matched to a gene: 6. The CDR3 is made up of 15 amino acids.

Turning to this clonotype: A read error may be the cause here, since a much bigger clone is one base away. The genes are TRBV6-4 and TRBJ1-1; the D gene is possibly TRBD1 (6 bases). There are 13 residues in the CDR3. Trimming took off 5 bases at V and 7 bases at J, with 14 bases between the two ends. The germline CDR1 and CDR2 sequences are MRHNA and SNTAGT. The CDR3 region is CASSRAQGNEAFF. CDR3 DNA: TGTGCCAGCAGTAGAGCGCAGGGGAATGAAGCTTTCTTT.

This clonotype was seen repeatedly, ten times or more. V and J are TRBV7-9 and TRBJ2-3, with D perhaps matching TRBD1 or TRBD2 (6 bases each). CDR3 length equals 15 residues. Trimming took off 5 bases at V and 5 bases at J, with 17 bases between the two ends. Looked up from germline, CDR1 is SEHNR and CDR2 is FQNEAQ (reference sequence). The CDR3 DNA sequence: TGTGCCAGCAGCAGGGGGACTGGATCGTTAGATACGCAGTATTTT. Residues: CASSRGTGSLDTQYF.

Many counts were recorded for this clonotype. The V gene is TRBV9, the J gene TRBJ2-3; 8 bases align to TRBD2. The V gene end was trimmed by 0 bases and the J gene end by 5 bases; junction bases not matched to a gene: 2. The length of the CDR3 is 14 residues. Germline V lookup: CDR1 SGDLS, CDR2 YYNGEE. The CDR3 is CASSVAGRGDTQYF. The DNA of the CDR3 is TGTGCCAGCAGCGTAGCCGGGAGGGGAGATACGCAGTATTTT.

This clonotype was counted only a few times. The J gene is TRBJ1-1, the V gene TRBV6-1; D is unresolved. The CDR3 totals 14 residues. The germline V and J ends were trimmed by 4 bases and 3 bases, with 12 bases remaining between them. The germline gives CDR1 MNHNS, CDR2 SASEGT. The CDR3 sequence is CASSARQFDTEAFF. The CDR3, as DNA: TGTGCCAGCAGTGCAAGGCAGTTTGACACTGAAGCTTTCTTT.

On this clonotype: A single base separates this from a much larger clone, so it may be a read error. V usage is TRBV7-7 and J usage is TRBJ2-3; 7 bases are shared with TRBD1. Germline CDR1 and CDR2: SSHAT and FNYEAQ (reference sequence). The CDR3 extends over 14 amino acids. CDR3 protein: CASSPTGDTDTQCF. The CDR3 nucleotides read TGTGCCAGCAGCCCCACAGGGGACACAGATACGCAGTGTTTT.

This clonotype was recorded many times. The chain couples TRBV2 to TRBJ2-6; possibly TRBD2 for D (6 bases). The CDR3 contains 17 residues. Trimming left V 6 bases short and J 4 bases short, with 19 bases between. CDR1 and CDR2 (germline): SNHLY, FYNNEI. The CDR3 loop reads CASRPIRRDSGANVLTF. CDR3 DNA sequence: TGTGCCAGCAGGCCGATCCGCCGGGACTCCGGGGCCAACGTCCTGACTTTC.

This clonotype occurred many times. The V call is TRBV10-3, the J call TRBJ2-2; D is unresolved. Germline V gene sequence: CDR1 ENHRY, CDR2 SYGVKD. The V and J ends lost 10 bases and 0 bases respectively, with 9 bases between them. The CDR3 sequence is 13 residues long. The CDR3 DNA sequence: TGTGCCAGCAGCCTTCCGAACACCGGGGAGCTGTTTTTT. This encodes CASSLPNTGELFF.

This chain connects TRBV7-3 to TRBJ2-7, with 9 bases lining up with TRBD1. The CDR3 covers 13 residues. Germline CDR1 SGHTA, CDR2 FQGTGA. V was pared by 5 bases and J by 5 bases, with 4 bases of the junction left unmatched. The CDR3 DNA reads TGTGCCAGCAGCCCGGACAGGGGCAACGAGCAGTACTTC. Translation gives CASSPDRGNEQYF.

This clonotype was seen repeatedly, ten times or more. The CDR3 is CASSGTSMLDTQYF. The DNA for the CDR3 is TGCGCCAGCAGCGGGACTAGTATGTTAGATACGCAGTATTTT. The chain joins TRBV5-1 to TRBJ2-3, with 8 positions matching TRBD2. Germline assignment: CDR1 SGHRS and CDR2 YFSETQ. The CDR3 sequence is 14 residues long. Trimming at V came to 4 bases and at J to 5 bases, leaving 6 bases not matched to a gene.

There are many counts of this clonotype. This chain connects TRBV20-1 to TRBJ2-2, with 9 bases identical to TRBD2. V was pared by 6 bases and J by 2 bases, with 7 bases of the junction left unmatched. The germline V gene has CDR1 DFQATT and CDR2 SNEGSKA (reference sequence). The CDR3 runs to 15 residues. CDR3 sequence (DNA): TGCAGTGCCCTAGCGGGGAGATCAAACACCGGGGAGCTGTTTTTT. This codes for CSALAGRSNTGELFF.

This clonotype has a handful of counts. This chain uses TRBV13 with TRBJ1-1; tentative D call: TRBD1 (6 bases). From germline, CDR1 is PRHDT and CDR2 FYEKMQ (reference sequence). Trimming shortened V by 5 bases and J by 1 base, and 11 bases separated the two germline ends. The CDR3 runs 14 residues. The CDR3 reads CASSAWTANTEAFF. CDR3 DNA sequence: TGTGCCAGCAGCGCGTGGACAGCGAACACTGAAGCTTTCTTT. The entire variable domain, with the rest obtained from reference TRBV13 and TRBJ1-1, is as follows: AAGVIQSPRHLIKEKRETATLKCYPIPRHDTVYWYQQGPGQDPQFLISFYEKMQSDKGSIPDRFSAQQFSDYHSELNMSSLELGDSALYFCASSAWTANTEAFFGQGTRLTVV.

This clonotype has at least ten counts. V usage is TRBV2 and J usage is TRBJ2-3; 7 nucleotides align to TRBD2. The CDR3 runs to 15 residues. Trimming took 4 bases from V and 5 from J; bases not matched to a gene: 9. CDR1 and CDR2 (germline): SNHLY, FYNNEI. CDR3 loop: CASSAQSGKGDTQYF. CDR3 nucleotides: TGTGCCAGCAGTGCCCAAAGCGGGAAGGGAGATACGCAGTATTTT. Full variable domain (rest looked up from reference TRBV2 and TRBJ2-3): EPEVTQTPSHQVTQMGQEVILRCVPISNHLYFYWYRQILGQKVEFLVSFYNNEISEKSEIFDDQFSVERPDGSNFTLKIRSTKLEDSAMYFCASSAQSGKGDTQYFGPGTRLTVL.

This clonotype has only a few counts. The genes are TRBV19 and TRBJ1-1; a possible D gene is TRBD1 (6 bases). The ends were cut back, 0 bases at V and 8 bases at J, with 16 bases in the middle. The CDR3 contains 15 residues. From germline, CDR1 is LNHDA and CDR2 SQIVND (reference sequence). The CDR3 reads CASSIDLRGVSEAFF. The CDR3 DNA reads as TGTGCCAGTAGTATAGATCTAAGGGGGGTCTCCGAAGCTTTCTTT.

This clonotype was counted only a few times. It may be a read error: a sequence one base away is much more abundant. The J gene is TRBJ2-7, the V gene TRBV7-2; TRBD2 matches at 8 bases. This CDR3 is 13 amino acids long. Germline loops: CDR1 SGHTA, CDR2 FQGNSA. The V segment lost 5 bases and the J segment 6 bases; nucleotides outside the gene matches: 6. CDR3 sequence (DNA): TGTGCCAGCAGCCTCCGGGGGGGCCGCGAGCAGTACGTC. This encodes CASSLRGGREQYV.

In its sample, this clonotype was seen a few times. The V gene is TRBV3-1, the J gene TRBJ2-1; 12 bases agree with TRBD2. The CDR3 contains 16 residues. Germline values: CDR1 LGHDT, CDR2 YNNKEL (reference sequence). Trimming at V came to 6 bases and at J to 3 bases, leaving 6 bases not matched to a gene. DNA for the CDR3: TGTGCCAGCAGGGAGACTAGCGGGAGTATCTACAATGAGCAGTTCTTC. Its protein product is CASRETSGSIYNEQFF.

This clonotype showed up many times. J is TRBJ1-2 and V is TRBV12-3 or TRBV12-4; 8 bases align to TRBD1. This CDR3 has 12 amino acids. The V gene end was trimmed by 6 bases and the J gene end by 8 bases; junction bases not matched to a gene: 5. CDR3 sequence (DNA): TGTGCCAGCAGAAGACAGGGGAAAGGCTACACCTTC. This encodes CASRRQGKGYTF.

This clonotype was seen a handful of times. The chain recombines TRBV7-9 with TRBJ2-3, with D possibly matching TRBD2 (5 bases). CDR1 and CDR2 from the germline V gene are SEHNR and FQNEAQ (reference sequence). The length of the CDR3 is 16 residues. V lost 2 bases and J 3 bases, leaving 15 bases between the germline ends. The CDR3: CASSLLAGGATDTQYF. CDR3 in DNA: TGTGCCAGCAGCTTATTGGCGGGTGGAGCGACAGATACGCAGTATTTT.

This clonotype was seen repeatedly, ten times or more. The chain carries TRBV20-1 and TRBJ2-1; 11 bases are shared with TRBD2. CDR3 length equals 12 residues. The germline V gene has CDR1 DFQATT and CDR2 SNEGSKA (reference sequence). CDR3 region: CSTSGSYNEQFF. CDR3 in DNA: TGCAGCACTAGCGGGAGCTACAATGAGCAGTTCTTC.

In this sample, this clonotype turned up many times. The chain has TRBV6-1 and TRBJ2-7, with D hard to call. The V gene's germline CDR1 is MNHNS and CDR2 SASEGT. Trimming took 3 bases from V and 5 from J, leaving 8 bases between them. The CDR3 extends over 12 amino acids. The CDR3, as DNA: TGTGCCAGCAGTGATGCCCCCGACGAGCAGTACTTC. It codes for CASSDAPDEQYF.

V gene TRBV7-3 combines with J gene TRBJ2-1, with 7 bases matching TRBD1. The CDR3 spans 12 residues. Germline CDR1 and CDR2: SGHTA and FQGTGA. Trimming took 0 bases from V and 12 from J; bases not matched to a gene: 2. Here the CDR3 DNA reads TGTGCCAGCAGCTTAACGACAGGGCGGCAGTTCTTC. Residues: CASSLTTGRQFF.

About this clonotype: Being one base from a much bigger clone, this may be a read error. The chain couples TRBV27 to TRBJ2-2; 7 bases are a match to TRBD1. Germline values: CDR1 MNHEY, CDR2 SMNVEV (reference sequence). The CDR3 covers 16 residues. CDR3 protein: CASSTKGARNTGELSF. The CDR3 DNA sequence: TGTGCCAGCAGTACTAAGGGGGCACGAAACACCGGGGAGCTGTCTTTT.

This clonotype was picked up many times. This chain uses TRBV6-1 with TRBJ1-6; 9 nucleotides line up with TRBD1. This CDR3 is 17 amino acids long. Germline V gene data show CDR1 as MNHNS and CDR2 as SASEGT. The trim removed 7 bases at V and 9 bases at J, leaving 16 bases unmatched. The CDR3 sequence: CASNSAGTGMGSSPLHF. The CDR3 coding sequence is TGTGCCAGCAACTCCGCCGGGACAGGGATGGGTAGTTCACCCCTCCACTTT.